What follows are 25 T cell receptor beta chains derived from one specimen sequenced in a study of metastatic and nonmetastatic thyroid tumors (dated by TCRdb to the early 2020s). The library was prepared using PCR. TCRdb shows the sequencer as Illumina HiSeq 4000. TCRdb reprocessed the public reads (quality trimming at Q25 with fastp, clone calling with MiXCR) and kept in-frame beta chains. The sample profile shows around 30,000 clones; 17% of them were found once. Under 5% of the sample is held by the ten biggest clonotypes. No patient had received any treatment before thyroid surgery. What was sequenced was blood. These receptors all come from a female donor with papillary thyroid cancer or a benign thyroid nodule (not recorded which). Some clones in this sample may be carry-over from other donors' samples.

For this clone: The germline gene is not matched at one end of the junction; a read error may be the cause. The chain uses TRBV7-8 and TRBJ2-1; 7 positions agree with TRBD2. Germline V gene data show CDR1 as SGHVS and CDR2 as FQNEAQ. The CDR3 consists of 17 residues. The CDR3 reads CASSSEVRAGKWYEQFF. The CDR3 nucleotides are TGCGCCAGCAGCTCCGAAGTGCGAGCGGGAAAATGGTATGAGCAGTTCTTC.

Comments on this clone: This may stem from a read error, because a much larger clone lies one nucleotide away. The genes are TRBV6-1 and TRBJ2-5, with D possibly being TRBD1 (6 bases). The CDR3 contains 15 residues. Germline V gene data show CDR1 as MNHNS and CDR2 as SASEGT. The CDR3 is CASNPDSQPGETKYF. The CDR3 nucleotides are TGTGCCAGCAACCCGGACAGTCAACCCGGGGAGACCAAGTACTTC.

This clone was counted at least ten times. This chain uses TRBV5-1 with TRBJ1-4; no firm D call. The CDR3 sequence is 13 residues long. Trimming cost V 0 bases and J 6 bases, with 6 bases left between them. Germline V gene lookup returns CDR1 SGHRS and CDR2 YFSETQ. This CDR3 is CASSLESDEKLFF. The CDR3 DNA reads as TGCGCCAGCAGCTTGGAATCTGATGAAAAACTGTTTTTT.

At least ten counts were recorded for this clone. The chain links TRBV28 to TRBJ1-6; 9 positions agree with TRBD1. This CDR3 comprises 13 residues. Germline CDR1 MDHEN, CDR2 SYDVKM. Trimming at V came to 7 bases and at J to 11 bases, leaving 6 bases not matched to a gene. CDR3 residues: CASNTGGTAPLHF. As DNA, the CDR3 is TGTGCCAGCAATACAGGGGGCACAGCACCCCTCCACTTT.

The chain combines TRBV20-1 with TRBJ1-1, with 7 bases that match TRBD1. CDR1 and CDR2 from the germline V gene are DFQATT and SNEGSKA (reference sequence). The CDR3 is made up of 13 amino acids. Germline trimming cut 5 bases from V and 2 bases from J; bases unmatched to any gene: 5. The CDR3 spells CSAPRGDNTEAFF. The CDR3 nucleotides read TGCAGTGCTCCCAGGGGGGACAACACTGAAGCTTTCTTT.

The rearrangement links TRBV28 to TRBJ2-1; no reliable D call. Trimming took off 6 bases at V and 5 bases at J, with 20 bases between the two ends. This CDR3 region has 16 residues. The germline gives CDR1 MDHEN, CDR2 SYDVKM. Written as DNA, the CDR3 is TGTGCCAGCAGGGACCGCCCCAGTGGGGTGCACAATGAGCAGTTCTTC. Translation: CASRDRPSGVHNEQFF. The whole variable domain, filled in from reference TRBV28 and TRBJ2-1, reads DVKVTQSSRYLVKRTGEKVFLECVQDMDHENMFWYRQDPGLGLRLIYFSYDVKMKEKGDIPEGYSVSREKKERFSLILESASTNQTSMYLCASRDRPSGVHNEQFFGPGTRLTVL.

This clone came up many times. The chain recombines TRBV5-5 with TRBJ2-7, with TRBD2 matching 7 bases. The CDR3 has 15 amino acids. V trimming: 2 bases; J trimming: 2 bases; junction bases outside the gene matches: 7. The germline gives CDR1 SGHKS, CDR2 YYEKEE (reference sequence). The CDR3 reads CASSFSTGRAYEQYF. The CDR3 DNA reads TGTGCCAGCAGCTTCTCCACGGGGAGGGCCTACGAGCAGTACTTC.

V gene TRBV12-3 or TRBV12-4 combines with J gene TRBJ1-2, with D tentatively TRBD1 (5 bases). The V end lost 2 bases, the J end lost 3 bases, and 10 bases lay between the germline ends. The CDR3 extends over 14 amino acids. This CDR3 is CASSLPGVDYGYTF. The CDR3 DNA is TGTGCCAGCAGTTTACCGGGGGTGGACTATGGCTACACCTTC.

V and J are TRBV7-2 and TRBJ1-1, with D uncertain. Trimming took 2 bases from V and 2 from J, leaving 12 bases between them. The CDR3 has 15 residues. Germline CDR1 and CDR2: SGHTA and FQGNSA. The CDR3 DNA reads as TGTGCCAGCAGCTTATACCAGATACGAAACACTGAAGCTTTCTTT. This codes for CASSLYQIRNTEAFF.

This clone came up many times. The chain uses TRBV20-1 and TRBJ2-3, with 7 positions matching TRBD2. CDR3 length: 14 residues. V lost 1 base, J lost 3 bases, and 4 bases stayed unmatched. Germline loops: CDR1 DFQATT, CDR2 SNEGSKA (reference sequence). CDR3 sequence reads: CSARAGGGTDTQYF. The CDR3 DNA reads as TGCAGTGCTAGAGCGGGCGGGGGAACAGATACGCAGTATTTT.

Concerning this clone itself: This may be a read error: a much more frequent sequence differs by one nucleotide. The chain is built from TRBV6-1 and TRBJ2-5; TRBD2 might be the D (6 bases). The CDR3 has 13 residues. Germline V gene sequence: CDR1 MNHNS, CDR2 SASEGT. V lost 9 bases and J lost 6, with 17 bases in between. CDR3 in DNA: TGTGCCAGTAGTCCCCCGGACTACCAGACCCAGTACTTC. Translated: CASSPPDYQTQYF.

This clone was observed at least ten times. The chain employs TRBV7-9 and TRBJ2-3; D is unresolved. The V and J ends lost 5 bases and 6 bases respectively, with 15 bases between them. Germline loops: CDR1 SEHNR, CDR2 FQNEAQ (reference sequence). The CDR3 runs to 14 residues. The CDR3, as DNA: TGTGCCAGCAGCCCAAGCCTGGGAACTGATACGCAGTATTTT. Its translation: CASSPSLGTDTQYF.

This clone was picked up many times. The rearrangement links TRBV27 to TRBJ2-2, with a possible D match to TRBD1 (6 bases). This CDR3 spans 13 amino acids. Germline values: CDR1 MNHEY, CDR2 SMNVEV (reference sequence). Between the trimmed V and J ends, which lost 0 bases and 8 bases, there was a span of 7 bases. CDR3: CASSLSRGGELFF. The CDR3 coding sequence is TGTGCCAGCAGTTTATCGAGGGGGGGGGAGCTGTTTTTT.

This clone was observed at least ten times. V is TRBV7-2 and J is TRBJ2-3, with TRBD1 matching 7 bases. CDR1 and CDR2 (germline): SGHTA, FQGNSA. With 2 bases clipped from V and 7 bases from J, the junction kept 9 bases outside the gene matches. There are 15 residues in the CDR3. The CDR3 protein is CASSLSGNRGNTQYF. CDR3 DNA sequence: TGTGCCAGCAGCTTATCGGGCAACAGGGGAAATACGCAGTATTTT. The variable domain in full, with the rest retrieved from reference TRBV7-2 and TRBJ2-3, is GAGVSQSPSNKVTEKGKDVELRCDPISGHTALYWYRQSLGQGLEFLIYFQGNSAPDKSGLPSDRFSAERTGGSVSTLTIQRTQQEDSAVYLCASSLSGNRGNTQYFGPGTRLTVL.

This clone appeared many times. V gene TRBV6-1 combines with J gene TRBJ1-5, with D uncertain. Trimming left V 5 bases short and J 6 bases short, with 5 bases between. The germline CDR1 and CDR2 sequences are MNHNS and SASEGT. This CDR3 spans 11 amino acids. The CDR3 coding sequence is TGTGCCAGCAGTATGGGTCAGCCCCAGCATTTT. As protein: CASSMGQPQHF.

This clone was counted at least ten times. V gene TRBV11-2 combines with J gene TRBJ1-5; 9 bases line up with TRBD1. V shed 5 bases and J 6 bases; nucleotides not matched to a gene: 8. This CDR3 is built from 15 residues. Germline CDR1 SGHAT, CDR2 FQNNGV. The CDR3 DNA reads TGTGCCAGCAGCCGGGGACAGGGAAGTGTTCAGCCCCAGCATTTT. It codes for CASSRGQGSVQPQHF. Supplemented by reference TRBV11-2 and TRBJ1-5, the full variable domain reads EAGVAQSPRYKIIEKRQSVAFWCNPISGHATLYWYQQILGQGPKLLIQFQNNGVVDDSQLPKDRFSAERLKGVDSTLKIQPAKLEDSAVYLCASSRGQGSVQPQHFGDGTRLSIL.

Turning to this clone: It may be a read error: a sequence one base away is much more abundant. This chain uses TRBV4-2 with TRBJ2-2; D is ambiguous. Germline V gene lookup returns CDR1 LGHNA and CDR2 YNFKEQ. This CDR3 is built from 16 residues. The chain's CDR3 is CASIQEVVGRGGELFF. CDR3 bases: TGTGCCAGCATCCAAGAGGTAGTTGGTAGAGGCGGGGAGCTGTTTTTT.

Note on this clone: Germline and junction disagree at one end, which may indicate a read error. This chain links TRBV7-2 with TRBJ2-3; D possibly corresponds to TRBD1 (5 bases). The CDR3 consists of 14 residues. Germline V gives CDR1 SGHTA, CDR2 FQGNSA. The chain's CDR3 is CASSLYRETGTQYF. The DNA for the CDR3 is TGTGCCAGCAGCTTATACAGAGAAACAGGTACGCAGTATTTT.

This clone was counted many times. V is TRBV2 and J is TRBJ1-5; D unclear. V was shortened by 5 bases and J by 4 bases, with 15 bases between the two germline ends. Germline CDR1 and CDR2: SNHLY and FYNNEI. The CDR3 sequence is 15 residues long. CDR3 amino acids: CASSHDGLGNQPQHF. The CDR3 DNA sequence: TGTGCCAGCAGTCATGACGGACTTGGTAATCAGCCCCAGCATTTT.

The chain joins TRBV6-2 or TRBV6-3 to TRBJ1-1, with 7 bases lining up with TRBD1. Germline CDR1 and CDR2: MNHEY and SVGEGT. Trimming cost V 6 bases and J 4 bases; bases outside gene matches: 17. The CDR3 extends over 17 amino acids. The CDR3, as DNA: TGTGCCAGCAGCCGGAGTACAGGGGATGATTCGTTCACTGAAGCTTTCTTT. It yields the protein CASSRSTGDDSFTEAFF.

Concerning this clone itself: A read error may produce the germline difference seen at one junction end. CDR3 residues: CASSVAGEFGEPFF. The CDR3 region has the DNA TGTGCCAGCAGTGTCGCGGGAGAGTTCGGTGAGCCGTTTTTT. V gene TRBV6-1 combines with J gene TRBJ2-2; 7 nucleotides match TRBD2. The CDR3 totals 14 residues. Per the germline V gene, CDR1 is MNHNS and CDR2 is SASEGT.

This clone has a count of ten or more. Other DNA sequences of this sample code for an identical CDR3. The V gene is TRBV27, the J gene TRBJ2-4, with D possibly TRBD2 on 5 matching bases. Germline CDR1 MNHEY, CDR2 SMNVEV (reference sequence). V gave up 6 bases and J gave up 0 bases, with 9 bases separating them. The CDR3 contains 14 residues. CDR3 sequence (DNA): TGTGCCAGCAGCCTCGGGGTAGCCAAAAACATTCAGTACTTC. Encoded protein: CASSLGVAKNIQYF.

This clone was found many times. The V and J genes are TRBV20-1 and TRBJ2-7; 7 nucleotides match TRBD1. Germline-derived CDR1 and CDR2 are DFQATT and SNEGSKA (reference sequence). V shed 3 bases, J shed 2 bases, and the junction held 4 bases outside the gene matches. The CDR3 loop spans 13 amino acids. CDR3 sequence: CSASGDSTYEQYF. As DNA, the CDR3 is TGCAGTGCTAGCGGGGACAGTACCTACGAGCAGTACTTC.

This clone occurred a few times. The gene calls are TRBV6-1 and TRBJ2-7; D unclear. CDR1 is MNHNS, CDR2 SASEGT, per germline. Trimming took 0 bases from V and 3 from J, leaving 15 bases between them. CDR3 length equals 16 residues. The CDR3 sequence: CASSEAWAHTGYEQYF. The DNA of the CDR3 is TGTGCCAGCAGTGAAGCCTGGGCGCATACGGGCTACGAGCAGTACTTC.

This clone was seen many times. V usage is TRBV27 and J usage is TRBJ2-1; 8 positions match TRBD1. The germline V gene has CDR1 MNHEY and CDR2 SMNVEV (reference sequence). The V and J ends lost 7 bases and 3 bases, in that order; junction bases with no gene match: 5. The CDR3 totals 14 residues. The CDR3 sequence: CASKAGTGYNEQFF. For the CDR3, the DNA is TGTGCCAGCAAGGCGGGGACAGGCTACAATGAGCAGTTCTTC.